This T cell receptor (beta chain) was observed in a study of cytomegalovirus exposure and HLA in healthy donors. General study points: By a later analysis, the bulk of CMV-associated TCR beta chains appeared HLA-restricted. A later look showed TCR association rates differing by HLA locus, highest for DRB1 and lowest for HLA-C.

Comment on this clone: Its antigen remains unidentified.

The V segment lost 5 bases and the J segment 6 bases; nucleotides outside the gene matches: 7. This CDR3 is 15 amino acids long. Germline V CDR1 and CDR2: SGHVS, FNYEAQ. Vbeta (60) and Jbeta (13) primers were used in the PCR. Repertoires were generated with immunoSEQ multiplex PCR, while TCRdb's copy carries only in-frame clones and drops some. The sample contains some 150,000 clones, around 88% of which appear only once. The rearrangement uses TRBV7-6 and TRBJ2-3; 11 nucleotides line up with TRBD2. The receptor comes from a woman aged 25 to 45 in good health and CMV-seronegative. Sequencing input: PBMCs. CDR3 region: CASSRSGGASDTQYF. For the CDR3, the DNA is TGTGCCAGCAGCCGTAGCGGGGGGGCGTCTGATACGCAGTATTTT.